Listed here are 25 T cell receptor beta chains from one sample, sequenced in a study of identical twins. TCRdb re-called the 5' RACE reads with MiXCR, one entry per CDR3 protein. The table lists around 500,000 distinct CDR3 sequences, 12% to 15% of them singletons, with about 0.52% in the top ten. The data also belong to a second study, concerning yellow fever vaccine responses in identical twins.

The sample was CD4+ T cells sorted from blood. The receptors derive from a young woman in good health.

The table lists this clonotype with many counts. DNA for the CDR3: TGTGCCAGCAGTTACGGGGACAGAGCCTACGAGCAGTACTTC. The encoded protein is CASSYGDRAYEQYF. The rearrangement links TRBV6-5 to TRBJ2-7, with TRBD1 matching over 7 bases. V shed 2 bases, J shed 2 bases, and the junction held 3 bases outside the gene matches. CDR3 length: 14 amino acids. Germline V gene data show CDR1 as MNHEY and CDR2 as SVGAGI.

The gene calls are TRBV5-1 and TRBJ2-1, with D possibly being TRBD2 (6 bases). The CDR3 spans 12 residues. Germline-derived CDR1 and CDR2 are SGHRS and YFSETQ. V was shortened by 4 bases and J by 15 bases, with 17 bases between the two germline ends. The CDR3 protein is CASSNRDFRRFF. The CDR3 DNA follows: TGCGCCAGCAGCAACCGGGACTTTAGGAGGTTCTTC.

This chain links TRBV20-1 with TRBJ2-7; 8 nucleotides agree with TRBD2. V was clipped by 4 bases and J by 5 bases; unmatched bases: 16. CDR1 and CDR2 from the germline V gene are DFQATT and SNEGSKA (reference sequence). There are 16 residues in the CDR3. CDR3 bases: TGCAGTGCTACAAGGCCCGGGAGGGGATCGGGTGACGAGCAGTACTTC. It codes for CSATRPGRGSGDEQYF.

CDR3 residues: CASSLVREAYEQFF. The CDR3 DNA is TGTGCCAGCAGCTTAGTTCGGGAGGCCTATGAGCAGTTCTTC. The genes are TRBV7-2 and TRBJ2-1, with TRBD2 matching 7 bases. Per the germline V gene, CDR1 is SGHTA and CDR2 is FQGNSA. Trimming removed 1 base from V and 8 bases from J; junction bases left unmatched: 5. CDR3 size: 14 residues.

This clonotype was observed a few times. This sequence joins TRBV7-3 and TRBJ2-1; 8 nucleotides align to TRBD2. The germline CDR1 and CDR2 sequences are SGHTA and FQGTGA. The CDR3 is made up of 15 amino acids. Unmatched junction bases numbered 7, after V lost 1 base and J lost 8 bases. CDR3 amino acids: CASSLIRGGPHEQFF. As DNA, the CDR3 is TGTGCCAGCAGCTTAATCCGGGGGGGCCCCCATGAGCAGTTCTTC.

The CDR3 here is CSAPAGTGGITGELFF. In DNA form, the CDR3 reads TGCAGTGCCCCGGCCGGGACAGGGGGCATCACCGGGGAGCTGTTTTTT. The V gene is TRBV20-1, the J gene TRBJ2-2; 12 bases map to TRBD1. This CDR3 has 16 amino acids. CDR1 is DFQATT and CDR2 is SNEGSKA in the germline V gene (reference sequence). V shed 6 bases, J shed 4 bases, and the junction held 9 bases outside the gene matches.

This sequence joins TRBV4-2 and TRBJ2-6; perhaps TRBD2 as D (5 bases). CDR1 is LGHNA, CDR2 YNFKEQ, per germline. This CDR3 region has 16 residues. Trimming pared 1 base from V and 2 bases from J, leaving 9 bases between. CDR3 sequence: CASSQVEEAGANVLTF. As DNA, the CDR3 is TGTGCCAGCAGCCAAGTTGAGGAGGCTGGGGCCAACGTCCTGACTTTC.

This clonotype was picked up a small number of times. V and J are TRBV5-6 and TRBJ2-5; 11 bases align to TRBD2. Germline V lookup: CDR1 SGHDT, CDR2 YYEEEE. V lost 0 bases, J lost 5 bases, and 3 bases stayed unmatched. This CDR3 has 15 residues. The CDR3, as DNA: TGTGCCAGCAGCTTGGAGGCTAGCGGGAGGGAGACCCAGTACTTC. Protein sequence: CASSLEASGRETQYF. Together with reference TRBV5-6 and TRBJ2-5, the CDR3 gives the full variable domain: DAGVTQSPTHLIKTRGQQVTLRCSPKSGHDTVSWYQQALGQGPQFIFQYYEEEERQRGNFPDRFSGHQFPNYSSELNVNALLLGDSALYLCASSLEASGRETQYFGPGTRLLVL.

The V gene is TRBV5-1, the J gene TRBJ2-5; 10 bases agree with TRBD2. The ends lost 4 bases at V and 3 bases at J; junction bases unmatched: 6. The V gene's germline CDR1 is SGHRS and CDR2 YFSETQ. The CDR3 totals 15 residues. CDR3 loop: CASSHGLADKETQYF. The CDR3 region has the DNA TGCGCCAGCAGCCACGGACTAGCGGATAAAGAGACCCAGTACTTC.

There are a few counts of this clonotype. This chain connects TRBV28 to TRBJ2-7; D not certain. Deletions cut 3 bases from V and 6 bases from J, with 9 bases between. Germline V gene lookup returns CDR1 MDHEN and CDR2 SYDVKM. The CDR3 loop spans 12 amino acids. The CDR3 here is CASSFLTSEQYF. The CDR3 DNA follows: TGTGCCAGCAGTTTCTTAACGAGCGAGCAGTACTTC. The full variable domain, with the rest looked up from reference TRBV28 and TRBJ2-7, is DVKVTQSSRYLVKRTGEKVFLECVQDMDHENMFWYRQDPGLGLRLIYFSYDVKMKEKGDIPEGYSVSREKKERFSLILESASTNQTSMYLCASSFLTSEQYFGPGTRLTVT.

This clonotype was recorded at least ten times. The CDR3 loop reads CASSPQGSYEQYF. As DNA, the CDR3 is TGTGCCAGCAGCCCACAGGGGTCCTACGAGCAGTACTTC. The chain has TRBV12-3 or TRBV12-4 and TRBJ2-7; 7 positions agree with TRBD1. There are 13 residues in the CDR3. V shed 6 bases and J 1 base; nucleotides not matched to a gene: 3.

The rearrangement links TRBV6-2 or TRBV6-3 to TRBJ2-6; 11 bases are shared with TRBD1. CDR1 and CDR2 from the germline V gene are MNHEY and SVGEGT. The V segment lost 8 bases and the J segment 2 bases; nucleotides outside the gene matches: 5. This CDR3 has 16 residues. The CDR3 reads CASGTGGTTGANVLTF. The CDR3 region has the DNA TGTGCCAGCGGGACAGGGGGTACTACTGGGGCCAACGTCCTGACTTTC.

The chain has TRBV6-1 and TRBJ2-7; 7 bases agree with TRBD1. J gave up 3 bases and V 6 bases, and 8 bases lay outside the gene matches. Germline CDR1 MNHNS, CDR2 SASEGT. The length of the CDR3 is 14 residues. The CDR3 is CASRGTEKYYEQYF. The CDR3 DNA is TGTGCCAGCAGAGGGACAGAGAAGTACTACGAGCAGTACTTC.

This clonotype has only a few counts. The CDR3, as DNA: TGTGCCAGCAGCACCACAAGGGAGACCCAGTACTTC. Translated: CASSTTRETQYF. The chain has TRBV7-8 and TRBJ2-5; D gene uncertain. V gave up 5 bases and J gave up 5 bases, with 9 bases separating them. Looked up from germline, CDR1 is SGHVS and CDR2 is FQNEAQ. This CDR3 is 12 amino acids long.

The V and J genes are TRBV6-5 and TRBJ2-5, with D tentatively TRBD2 (5 bases). The length of the CDR3 is 14 residues. Deletions cut 0 bases from V and 3 bases from J, with 8 bases between. Germline lookup yields CDR1 MNHEY and CDR2 SVGAGI. The CDR3 sequence: CASSYSRVKETQYF. In DNA, the CDR3 is TGTGCCAGCAGTTACTCGAGGGTTAAAGAGACCCAGTACTTC.

The chain couples TRBV4-1 to TRBJ2-7; D gene ambiguous. The CDR3 has 15 amino acids. Germline CDR1 is MGHRA and CDR2 is YSYEKL. Trimming shortened V by 1 base and J by 5 bases, and 15 bases separated the two germline ends. This chain's CDR3 is CASSQGGPGQNEQYF. DNA of the CDR3: TGCGCCAGCAGCCAAGGAGGCCCCGGGCAAAACGAGCAGTACTTC.

This clonotype was seen ten or more times. This rearrangement joins TRBV7-3 to TRBJ1-1, with D possibly being TRBD1 (5 bases). V gave up 6 bases and J gave up 4 bases, with 12 bases separating them. Germline loops: CDR1 SGHTA, CDR2 FQGTGA. The CDR3 extends over 13 amino acids. CDR3 sequence reads: CASSSREGTEAFF. CDR3 DNA: TGTGCCAGCAGTTCCAGGGAAGGCACTGAAGCTTTCTTT.

This clonotype was counted many times. This chain uses TRBV12-3 or TRBV12-4 with TRBJ1-5; no reliable D call. This CDR3 has 14 residues. V lost 3 bases and J lost 3, with 9 bases in between. CDR3 in amino acids: CASSLRGINQPQHF. Written as DNA, the CDR3 is TGTGCCAGCAGTTTGCGGGGAATCAATCAGCCCCAGCATTTT.

This chain connects TRBV15 to TRBJ1-1; D is uncertain. The CDR3 extends over 14 amino acids. Deletions cut 5 bases from V and 2 bases from J, with 12 bases between. The germline V gene encodes CDR1 LNHNV and CDR2 YYDKDF (reference sequence). The CDR3 DNA follows: TGTGCCACCAGCCCGAGGGCGGGAAACACTGAAGCTTTCTTT. Protein product: CATSPRAGNTEAFF.

The CDR3 is CSPSAGEYNEQFF. CDR3 bases: TGCAGTCCCTCGGCGGGGGAGTACAATGAGCAGTTCTTC. V and J are TRBV20-1 and TRBJ2-1, with 7 bases identical to TRBD2. The germline V gene has CDR1 DFQATT and CDR2 SNEGSKA (reference sequence). CDR3 length equals 13 residues. The ends lost 8 bases at V and 4 bases at J; junction bases unmatched: 8.

A few counts support this clonotype. The gene calls are TRBV7-2 and TRBJ1-2; no firm D call. This CDR3 contains 14 residues. CDR1 SGHTA and CDR2 FQGNSA come from the germline V gene. V was clipped by 2 bases and J by 6 bases, with 13 bases between them. The CDR3 DNA reads TGTGCCAGCAGCTTAAGCGGCCCGAGGGATGGCTACACCTTC. Protein sequence: CASSLSGPRDGYTF.

The rearrangement uses TRBV20-1 and TRBJ1-5; the D gene is possibly TRBD1 (5 bases). The CDR3 sequence is 15 residues long. Germline CDR1 DFQATT, CDR2 SNEGSKA (reference sequence). The V end lost 5 bases, the J end lost 1 base, and 15 bases lay between the germline ends. In DNA, the CDR3 is TGCAGTGCTTTTCCCGGGGCCCAGAGCAATCAGCCCCAGCATTTT. Translated: CSAFPGAQSNQPQHF.

V and J are TRBV27 and TRBJ2-2; 8 bases match TRBD1. The CDR3 runs 14 residues. Germline loops: CDR1 MNHEY, CDR2 SMNVEV (reference sequence). With V trimmed by 8 bases and J by 4 bases, 6 bases remained unmatched. In nucleotides, the CDR3 is TGTGCCAGCGGGACAGGTAGACTCACCGGGGAGCTGTTTTTT. Protein: CASGTGRLTGELFF.

This clonotype was seen only a few times. CDR3 in DNA: TGTGCCAGCCTTACTAGCGTAGGCCAAGAGACCCAGTACTTC. This translates into CASLTSVGQETQYF. The chain combines TRBV6-5 with TRBJ2-5; 7 bases fit TRBD2. The CDR3 length is 14 residues. Per germline, CDR1 MNHEY and CDR2 SVGAGI. Germline trimming cut 8 bases from V and 1 base from J; bases unmatched to any gene: 7.

The table lists this clonotype with a few counts. The chain carries TRBV20-1 and TRBJ2-3, with 7 bases aligning to TRBD2. The CDR3 sequence is 18 residues long. Trimming removed 4 bases from V and 4 bases from J; junction bases left unmatched: 20. Germline-derived CDR1 and CDR2 are DFQATT and SNEGSKA (reference sequence). The DNA for the CDR3 is TGCAGTGCTATCGGGGGGACGGTACCGGGGAGGGACGCAGATACGCAGTATTTT. This codes for CSAIGGTVPGRDADTQYF.